This TCR beta chain originates from a study of T cells after yellow fever vaccination. The sample holds a few counts of this clonotype. Germline-derived CDR1 and CDR2 are SEHNR and FQNEAQ (reference sequence). CDR3 length: 13 residues. Trimming shortened V by 10 bases and J by 1 base, and 11 bases separated the two germline ends. TCRdb reprocessed the 5' RACE reads via MiXCR and lists one record per CDR3 protein. The profile shows hundreds of thousands of distinct CDR3 sequences, 10% to 15% of them singletons. The source was PBMCs, collected on the day of the yellow fever booster vaccination. This TCR was sampled from a man under 40 who received the YFV17D yellow fever vaccine. This chain uses TRBV7-9 with TRBJ2-1; D call uncertain. This chain's CDR3 is CATDLGSYNEQFF. For the CDR3, the DNA is TGTGCCACGGACCTGGGGTCCTACAATGAGCAGTTCTTC.